This T cell receptor (beta chain) was sequenced during a study of cytomegalovirus exposure and HLA in healthy donors. Study results and limitations: What was likely a sequencing artifact was a cluster of highly shared sequence variants. A later examination showed that TCR association rates differed by HLA locus, with DRB1 most and HLA-C fewest. Investigators reported 150 to 200 TCR beta chains as tied to cytomegalovirus.

Deletions cut 1 base from V and 1 base from J, with 6 bases between. The V gene's germline CDR1 is SEHNR and CDR2 FQNEAQ (reference sequence). The CDR3 consists of 14 residues. 60 Vbeta and 13 Jbeta primers were used in PCR. Libraries were prepared by immunoSEQ multiplex PCR; TCRdb keeps only in-frame clonotypes and omits some of them. The repertoire holds about 100,000 clones, with approximately 79% as singletons. Worth noting for this clone: Its antigen is unknown.

This receptor was obtained from a young man in good health and CMV-seronegative. V is TRBV7-9 and J is TRBJ2-3; a weak D match, TRBD1 (5 bases). Sequenced sample: PBMCs. The CDR3, as DNA: TGTGCCAGCAGCTTAGTACAGGGCACAGATACGCAGTATTTT. Translation gives CASSLVQGTDTQYF.